The T cell receptor beta chain described here comes from a study of T cell repertoires in cytomegalovirus infection. Study as a whole: Public TCR beta signature analysis indicated the presence of both CMV infection and matching HLA type. Study-level results: Ex vivo responses were dominated by HLA-C-restricted CMV-specific TCR beta clonotypes. Carriers of CMV plus the relevant HLA were identified by cumulative public TCR beta family frequency.

This clonotype was seen ten or more times. Its antigen is still unknown. Germline V gene data show CDR1 as LNHDA and CDR2 as SQIVND (reference sequence). V was shortened by 4 bases and J by 3 bases, with 19 bases between the two germline ends. The CDR3 contains 17 residues. TCRdb ran MiXCR on the reads and lists one entry per CDR3 protein. The sample lists 500,000 to 600,000 distinct CDR3 sequences, approximately 17% seen once, with more than 20% in the top ten. The chain uses TRBV19 and TRBJ1-5, with D unresolved. Source material: CD8+ T cells from PBMCs. This TCR was recovered from a human donor in good health (CMV status not recorded). Some clones in this sample may be carry-over from other donors' samples. CDR3 DNA: TGTGCCAGTAGTAAGGATATACGGGAGGGTGACAATCAGCCCCAGCATTTT. Amino acid sequence: CASSKDIREGDNQPQHF.